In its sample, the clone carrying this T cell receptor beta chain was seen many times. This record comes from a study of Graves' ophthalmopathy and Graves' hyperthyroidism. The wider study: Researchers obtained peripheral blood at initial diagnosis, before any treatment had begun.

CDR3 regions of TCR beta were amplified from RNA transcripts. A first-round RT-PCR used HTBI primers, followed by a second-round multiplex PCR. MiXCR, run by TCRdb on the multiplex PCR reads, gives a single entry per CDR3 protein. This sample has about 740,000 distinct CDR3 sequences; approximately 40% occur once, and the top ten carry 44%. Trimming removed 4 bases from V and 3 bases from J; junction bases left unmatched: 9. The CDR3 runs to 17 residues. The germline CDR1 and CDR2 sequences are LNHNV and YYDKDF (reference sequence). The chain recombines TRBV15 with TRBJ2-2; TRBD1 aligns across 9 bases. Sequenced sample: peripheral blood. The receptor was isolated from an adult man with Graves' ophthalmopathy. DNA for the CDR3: TGTGCCACCAGCAAAGCACAGGGGGCGCGGTACACCGGGGAGCTGTTTTTT. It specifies CATSKAQGARYTGELFF.